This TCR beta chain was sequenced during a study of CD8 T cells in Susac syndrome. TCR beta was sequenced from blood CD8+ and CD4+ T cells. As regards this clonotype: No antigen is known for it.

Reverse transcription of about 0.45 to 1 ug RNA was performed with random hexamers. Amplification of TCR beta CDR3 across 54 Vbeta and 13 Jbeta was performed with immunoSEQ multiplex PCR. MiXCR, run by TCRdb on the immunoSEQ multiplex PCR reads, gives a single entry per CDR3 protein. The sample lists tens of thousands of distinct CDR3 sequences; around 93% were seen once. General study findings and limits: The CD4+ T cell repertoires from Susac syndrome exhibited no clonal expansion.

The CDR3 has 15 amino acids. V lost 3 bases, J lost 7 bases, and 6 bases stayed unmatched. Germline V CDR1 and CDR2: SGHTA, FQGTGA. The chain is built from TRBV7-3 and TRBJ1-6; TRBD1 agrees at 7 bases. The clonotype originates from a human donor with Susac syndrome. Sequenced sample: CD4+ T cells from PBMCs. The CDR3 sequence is CASSFPTGLNSPLHF. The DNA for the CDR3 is TGTGCCAGCAGCTTCCCGACAGGGCTCAATTCACCCCTCCACTTT.